These T cell receptor beta chains were read from a single sample in a study of cytomegalovirus exposure and HLA in healthy donors. The assay was immunoSEQ multiplex PCR, and TCRdb's table has in-frame clones only and misses some. The table lists approximately 160,000 clones, approximately 70% of them singletons. The sequencing input was PBMCs. The source of these receptors is a woman in her thirties or forties in good health and CMV-seropositive. Each CDR3 is given with its conserved first and last residue. The order of the fields is V gene, CDR3 length, D gene, J gene, clone size, CDR3 DNA, CDR3 protein. The D gene is left open where the match is weak. Rows may omit the clone size; those that give it use once, few, many or a size class.

>TRBV7-9|16|.|TRBJ1-3|.
TGTGCCAGCAGCCACCTACAGGCCTCGTCGGGAAACACCATATATTTT
CASSHLQASSGNTIYF
>TRBV19|15|.|TRBJ1-5|once
TGTGCCAGTAGCCTCGGGGGCGGGGGGGGACAGCCCCAGCATTTT
CASSLGGGGGQPQHF
>TRBV5-1|15|TRBD1|TRBJ2-7|.
TGCGCCAGCAGCGGGGGACAGGGGGCTTCTTACGAGCAGTACTTC
CASSGGQGASYEQYF
>TRBV7-9|16|.|TRBJ2-3|.
TGTGCCAGCAGCCTAGGCCCCAGGGCGAGCACAGATACGCAGTATTTT
CASSLGPRASTDTQYF
>TRBV5-4|15|TRBD1|TRBJ2-7|.
TGTGCCAGCAGCCCCCCCGGGACAGTGGGGTACGAGCAGTACTTC
CASSPPGTVGYEQYF
>TRBV5-1|14|TRBD1|TRBJ2-7|.
TGCGCCAGCAGCACAGGGACAGCTGCCTACGAGCAGTACTTC
CASSTGTAAYEQYF
>TRBV7-2|16|TRBD1|TRBJ2-7|.
TGTGCCAGCAGCTTAGTAACGGGACAGGGGGCTTACGAGCAGTACTTC
CASSLVTGQGAYEQYF
>TRBV5-6|11|.|TRBJ2-5|.
TGTGCCAGCAGCCTACAAGAGACCCAGTACTTC
CASSLQETQYF
>TRBV18|13|TRBD1|TRBJ1-1|.
TGTGCCAGCTCACGGGACAGGAACACTGAAGCTTTCTTT
CASSRDRNTEAFF
>TRBV7-7|16|.|TRBJ1-1|.
TGTGCTAGCAGCTCCCGGACGCCATCGCAGGGGTCTGAAGCTTTCTTT
CASSSRTPSQGSEAFF
>TRBV9|19|.|TRBJ2-6|.
TGTGCCAGCAGCGTAGCTAAGGGGCGCGGATTCGATGGGGCCAACGTCCTGACTTTC
CASSVAKGRGFDGANVLTF
>TRBV7-2|14|.|TRBJ2-5|.
TGTGCCAGCAGCTTAGTTACCAGGTTAGAGACCCAGTACTTC
CASSLVTRLETQYF
>TRBV5-1|14|.|TRBJ2-1|.
TGCGCCAGCAGCGTGGACAGCTCCTACAATGAGCAGTTCTTC
CASSVDSSYNEQFF
>TRBV13|16|TRBD2|TRBJ2-1|once
TGTGCCAGCAGCTTAGAACCGGGGGGCTCCTACAATGAGCAGTTCTTC
CASSLEPGGSYNEQFF
>TRBV6-6|13|TRBD2|TRBJ2-7|.
TGTGCCAGCAGACTAGCGGGGGGCTACGAGCAGTACTTC
CASRLAGGYEQYF
>TRBV6-5|15|TRBD2|TRBJ2-1|.
TGTGCCAGCAGACCTAGCGGGGGGGCCGGGAATGAGCAGTTCTTC
CASRPSGGAGNEQFF
>TRBV25-1|16|TRBD1|TRBJ1-4|.
TGTGCCAGCAGTGATACTCGACAGGGGGCGGGAGAAAAACTGTTTTTT
CASSDTRQGAGEKLFF
>TRBV4-3|20|TRBD2|TRBJ2-1|.
TGCGCCAGCAGCCGCGCCAGAGGGACTAGCGGAGCAAGCTCCTACAATGAGCAGTTCTTC
CASSRARGTSGASSYNEQFF
>TRBV2|12|.|TRBJ1-2|few
TGTGCCAGCAGTCCAGGGATAGATGGCTACACCTTC
CASSPGIDGYTF
>TRBV11-2|12|.|TRBJ2-1|.
TGTGCCAGCAGCTTGCCGCGGGTTGAGCAGTTCTTC
CASSLPRVEQFF
>TRBV5-4|13|.|TRBJ1-2|few
TGTGCCAGCAGCTTGGTAGCAACCGATGGCTACACCTTC
CASSLVATDGYTF
>TRBV9|15|TRBD1|TRBJ1-3|few
TGTGCCAGCAGCGTAGCGGGACAGCCTCTCGACACCATATATTTT
CASSVAGQPLDTIYF
>TRBV27|14|.|TRBJ1-6|.
TGTGCCAGCAGTTTCAAGGGGTGGAATTCACCCCTCCACTTT
CASSFKGWNSPLHF
>TRBV5-1|17|TRBD1|TRBJ2-7|.
TGCGCCAGCAAAGGAGGACAGGCGGCTAACCCAACCTACGAGCAGTACTTC
CASKGGQAANPTYEQYF
>TRBV6-5|15|.|TRBJ1-1|.
TGTGCCAGCGAGGAAACAGGGCTATTGGGGTCTGAAGCTTTCTTT
CASEETGLLGSEAFF
>TRBV7-8|16|TRBD1|TRBJ2-3|.
TGTGCCAGCAGCCATTCTACCGGGACAGGCACAGATACGCAGTATTTT
CASSHSTGTGTDTQYF
>TRBV6-5|15|.|TRBJ1-2|.
TGTGCCAGCAGTTACTCGTTCTTCGCTAACTATGGCTGCACCTTC
CASSYSFFANYGCTF
>TRBV6-5|14|TRBD1|TRBJ1-2|.
TGTGCCAGCGGACCATTCCCCCGGGACAGTCGGCACACCTTC
CASGPFPRDSRHTF
>TRBV9|14|TRBD1|TRBJ2-7|.
TGTGCCAGCAGCGTGGCGGGACAGGGGTCCGAGCAGTACTTC
CASSVAGQGSEQYF
>TRBV28|13|.|TRBJ2-7|.
TGTGCCAGCAGTAGGACGGACACCTACGAGCAGTACTTC
CASSRTDTYEQYF
>TRBV7-9|13|TRBD1|TRBJ1-6|.
TGTGCCAGCAGACCAGGACAGGGAGGCCCCGTCCACTTT
CASRPGQGGPVHF
>TRBV11-2|17|TRBD2|TRBJ2-7|once
TGTGCCAGCAGCGTGTTAGGACTAGCGGGGGGGCTGTACGAGCAGTACTTC
CASSVLGLAGGLYEQYF
>TRBV28|13|TRBD1|TRBJ1-2|once
TGTGCCAGCAGTGACAGGGGATTCTATGGCTACACCTTC
CASSDRGFYGYTF
>TRBV6-5|14|.|TRBJ1-5|few
TGTGCCAGCAAACCGGGGGGGGACCTTCAGCCCCAGCATTTT
CASKPGGDLQPQHF
>TRBV28|15|TRBD2|TRBJ2-1|.
TGTGCCAGCAGTCAAACGGGAGCGGGGATCCGTGAGCAGTTCTTC
CASSQTGAGIREQFF
>TRBV19|14|.|TRBJ1-1|.
TGTGCCAGTAGTATTGGCAGGGGTGGCACTGAAGCTTTCTTT
CASSIGRGGTEAFF
>TRBV6-6|14|.|TRBJ2-7|few
TGTGCCAGCAGTTACGGGACAAATTCCTACGAGCAGTACTTC
CASSYGTNSYEQYF
>TRBV7-2|13|.|TRBJ2-7|.
TGTGCCAGCAGCTTGTTTAGCTCCTACGAGCAGTACTTC
CASSLFSSYEQYF
>TRBV11-2|13|.|TRBJ2-7|once
TGTGCCAGCAGCCTCGGACTAAACTACGAGCAGTACTTC
CASSLGLNYEQYF
>TRBV7-3|14|.|TRBJ1-1|.
TGTGCCAGCAGCCCTCGTGGGCAACACACTGAAGCTTTCTTT
CASSPRGQHTEAFF
>TRBV7-9|17|TRBD1|TRBJ2-2|.
TGTTCCAGCAGCTTAGTATGGGACAGGGGGAACACCGGGGAGCTGTTTTTT
CSSSLVWDRGNTGELFF
>TRBV18|14|TRBD2|TRBJ2-1|once
TGTGCCAGCTCCGAACTAGCGAGCCACAATGAGCAGTTCTTC
CASSELASHNEQFF
>TRBV18|16|.|TRBJ1-5|few
TGTGCCAGCTCACCCCGGGGAGAAAATAGCAATCAGCCCCAGCATTTT
CASSPRGENSNQPQHF
>TRBV4-2|18|.|TRBJ2-6|.
TGTGCCAGCAGCCAAGAAGGGACACCCCACTCTGGGGCCAACGTCCTGACTTTC
CASSQEGTPHSGANVLTF
>TRBV13|14|.|TRBJ1-5|.
TGTGCCAGCAGCGAGGGTGGTATCAATCAGCCCCAGAATTTT
CASSEGGINQPQNF